Detailed here is one T cell receptor beta chain. Germline V gives CDR1 SQVTM, CDR2 ANQGSEA. This CDR3 region has 12 residues. V was cut by 4 bases and J by 3 bases, with 7 bases left in between. The sample belongs to a study of T cells after yellow fever vaccination. Conversion of TCR transcripts into cDNA relied on 5'RACE template switching, which added a universal primer site and UMIs. Each CDR3 protein gets one entry after TCRdb re-called the 5' RACE reads with MiXCR. The profile shows 500,000 to 700,000 distinct CDR3 sequences, approximately 21% of them singletons. The chain combines TRBV29-1 with TRBJ2-1; D gene ambiguous. The source of this sequence is a man aged 25-45 years who received the YFV17D yellow fever vaccine. The starting material was PBMCs, obtained 15 days after the yellow fever booster vaccination. This chain's CDR3 is CSVGGSYNEQFF. CDR3 DNA: TGCAGCGTTGGAGGAAGCTACAATGAGCAGTTCTTC.